At least ten counts were recorded for the clone carrying this T cell receptor beta chain. MiXCR, run by TCRdb on the RT-PCR reads, gives a single entry per CDR3 protein. Among about 680,000 distinct CDR3 sequences listed, approximately 15% were seen once. Per germline, CDR1 ENHRY and CDR2 SYGVKD. J was trimmed by 7 bases and V by 7 bases; bases with no gene match: 8. The CDR3 is made up of 14 amino acids. This sequence joins TRBV10-3 and TRBJ2-1; 9 bases map to TRBD1. The clonotype was recovered from a female donor in good health, serving as a healthy control. The sequenced sample was memory CD4+ T cells from blood. The CDR3 spells CAIKKGGQGNEQFF. The CDR3 nucleotides are TGTGCCATCAAGAAGGGGGGACAGGGAAATGAGCAGTTCTTC.